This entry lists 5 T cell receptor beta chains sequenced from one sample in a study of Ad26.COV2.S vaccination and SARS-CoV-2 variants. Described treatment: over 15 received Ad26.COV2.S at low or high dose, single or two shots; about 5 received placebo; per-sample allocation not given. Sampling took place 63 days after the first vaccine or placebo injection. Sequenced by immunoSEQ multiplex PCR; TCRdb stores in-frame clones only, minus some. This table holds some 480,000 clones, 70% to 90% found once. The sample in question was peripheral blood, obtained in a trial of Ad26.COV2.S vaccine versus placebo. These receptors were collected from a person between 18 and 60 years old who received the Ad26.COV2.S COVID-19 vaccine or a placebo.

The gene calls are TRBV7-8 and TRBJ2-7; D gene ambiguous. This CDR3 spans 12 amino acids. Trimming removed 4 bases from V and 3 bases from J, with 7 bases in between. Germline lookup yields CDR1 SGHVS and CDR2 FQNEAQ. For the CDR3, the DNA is TGTGCCAGCAGCTCCTCCAACTACGAGCAGTACTTC. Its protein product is CASSSSNYEQYF.

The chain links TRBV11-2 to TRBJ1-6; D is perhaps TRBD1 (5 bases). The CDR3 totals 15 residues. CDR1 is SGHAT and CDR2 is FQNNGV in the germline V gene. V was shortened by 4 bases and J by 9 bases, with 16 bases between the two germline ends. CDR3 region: CASSWSGAGSSPLHF. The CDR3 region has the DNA TGTGCCAGCAGCTGGTCCGGGGCCGGTAGTTCACCCCTCCACTTT.

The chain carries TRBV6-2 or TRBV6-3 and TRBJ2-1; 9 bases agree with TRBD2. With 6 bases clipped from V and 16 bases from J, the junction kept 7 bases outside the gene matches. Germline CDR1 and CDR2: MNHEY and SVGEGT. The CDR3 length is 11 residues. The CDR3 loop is CASSQGLAVFF. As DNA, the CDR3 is TGTGCCAGCAGCCAGGGACTAGCTGTCTTCTTC.

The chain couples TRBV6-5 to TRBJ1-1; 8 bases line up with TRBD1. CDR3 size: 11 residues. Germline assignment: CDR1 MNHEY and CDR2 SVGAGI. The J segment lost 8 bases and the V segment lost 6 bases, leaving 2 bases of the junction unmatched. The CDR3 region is CASSRDREAFF. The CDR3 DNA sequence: TGTGCCAGCAGCCGGGACAGGGAAGCTTTCTTT.

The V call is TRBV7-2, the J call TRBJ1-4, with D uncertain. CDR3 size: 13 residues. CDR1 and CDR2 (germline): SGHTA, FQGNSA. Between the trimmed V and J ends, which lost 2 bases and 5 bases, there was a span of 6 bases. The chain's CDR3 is CASSLRQNEKLFF. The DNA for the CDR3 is TGTGCCAGCAGCTTAAGGCAGAATGAAAAACTGTTTTTT.